This T cell receptor (beta chain) comes out of a study of blood T cell repertoires in COVID-19. Whole-study context: The samples span acute and convalescent COVID-19 from the United States, Italy and Spain. Nucleic acid was either cDNA or gDNA, and it came from T cells, B-cell-depleted T cells, or PBMCs.

CDR3 size: 11 residues. V shed 6 bases and J shed 3 bases, with 6 bases lying between them. Per germline, CDR1 LNHDA and CDR2 SQIVND (reference sequence). Profiled with immunoSEQ multiplex PCR; TCRdb holds only in-frame clones, not every one. The table lists hundreds of thousands of clones, around 90% of them singletons. The sequence was obtained from a man in his sixties who had recovered from COVID-19. The chain carries TRBV19 and TRBJ2-7, with D possibly matching TRBD1 (5 bases). Sequenced sample: peripheral blood. As DNA, the CDR3 is TGTGCCAGTAGAGGGGTCTACGAGCAGTACTTC. Amino acid sequence: CASRGVYEQYF.